Listed below are T cell receptor beta chains from one sample, sequenced in a study of Graves' ophthalmopathy and Graves' hyperthyroidism. Each CDR3 protein gets one entry after TCRdb re-called the multiplex PCR reads with MiXCR. The data contain about 480,000 distinct CDR3 sequences, around an eighth of them singletons. The material sequenced was blood. Source of these receptors: a woman in her 30s with Graves' ophthalmopathy. The CDR3 runs from the conserved cysteine through the conserved F or W. The order of the fields is J gene, D gene, V gene, clone size, CDR3 protein, CDR3 DNA. D genes are given only for firm matches. Size values are once, few and many counts, or a class for expanded clones, and some rows have none.

TRBJ1-1 NA TRBV4-1 many CASSQSDNTEAFF TGCGCCAGCAGCCAATCGGATAACACTGAAGCTTTCTTT
TRBJ1-1 NA TRBV5-1 many CASSSPPRGTEAFF TGCGCCAGCAGCTCACCCCCCAGGGGCACTGAAGCTTTCTTT
TRBJ2-5 NA TRBV7-8 few CASSRGLFQETQYF TGTGCCAGCAGCCGAGGACTATTTCAAGAGACCCAGTACTTC
TRBJ1-1 TRBD1 TRBV20-1 many CSATQPGTGREAFF TGCAGTGCTACCCAACCGGGGACAGGGAGGGAAGCTTTCTTT
TRBJ1-1 NA TRBV5-1 many CASSLKANTEAFF TGCGCCAGCAGCTTAAAAGCGAACACTGAAGCTTTCTTT
TRBJ2-5 NA TRBV20-1 many CSAIGSQETQYF TGCAGTGCTATCGGCAGTCAAGAGACCCAGTACTTC
TRBJ2-7 TRBD1 TRBV28 NA CASSRTGAASYEQYF TGTGCCAGCAGCCGGACAGGGGCTGCTAGCTACGAGCAGTACTTC
TRBJ2-5 NA TRBV20-1 many CSAQRAYQETQYF TGCAGTGCCCAGCGGGCGTACCAAGAGACCCAGTACTTC
TRBJ1-2 NA TRBV11-2 many CASSFSDSPNYGYTF TGTGCCAGCAGCTTCTCCGACAGCCCTAACTATGGCTACACCTTC
TRBJ1-6 TRBD1 TRBV28 many CASSRLSGGQGLSRAPLHF TGTGCCAGCAGTCGCCTGTCCGGAGGACAGGGTTTAAGTCGGGCACCCCTCCACTTT
TRBJ2-5 NA TRBV11-3 NA CASSLRARGLETQYF TGTGCCAGCAGCCTTCGGGCTAGGGGGTTAGAGACCCAGTACTTC
TRBJ1-1 TRBD1 TRBV6-1 once CASRDRTGAEAFF TGTGCCAGCAGGGACCGGACAGGCGCTGAAGCTTTCTTT
TRBJ1-1 NA TRBV12-3/TRBV12-4 many CASSLSRDPNAEAFF TGTGCCAGCAGTTTAAGCCGGGACCCGAACGCTGAAGCTTTCTTT
TRBJ2-5 NA TRBV6-1 many CASSHPTRGQETQYF TGTGCCAGCAGCCATCCTACGAGGGGACAAGAGACCCAGTACTTC
TRBJ1-2 NA TRBV12-3/TRBV12-4 NA CASSSIPFGYTF TGTGCCAGCAGTTCGATACCCTTTGGCTACACCTTC
TRBJ2-2 NA TRBV6-2/TRBV6-3 many CASSYGAWTNTGELFF TGTGCCAGCAGTTACGGAGCCTGGACGAACACCGGGGAGCTGTTTTTT
TRBJ1-1 TRBD1 TRBV5-1 many CASSTQTGRTEAFF TGCGCCAGCAGCACCCAGACAGGGAGAACTGAAGCTTTCTTT
TRBJ2-7 NA TRBV5-1 many CASSINRVHEQYF TGCGCCAGCAGCATTAATCGGGTCCACGAGCAGTACTTC
TRBJ1-1 NA TRBV29-1 few CSVEWITEAFF TGCAGCGTTGAATGGATCACTGAAGCTTTCTTT
TRBJ1-1 NA TRBV30 many CAWSRRAGTEAFF TGTGCCTGGAGTAGGCGGGCGGGCACTGAAGCTTTCTTT
TRBJ1-2 NA TRBV6-2/TRBV6-3 many CASSPRDDYGYTF TGTGCCAGCAGTCCCCGGGACGACTATGGCTACACCTTC
TRBJ1-5 NA TRBV6-4 few CASSRLPDGYSNQPQHF TGTGCCAGCAGTAGACTCCCGGACGGATATAGCAATCAGCCCCAGCATTTT
TRBJ1-5 NA TRBV19 many CASSIGPQGWNQPQHF TGTGCCAGTAGTATTGGCCCGCAGGGGTGGAATCAGCCCCAGCATTTT
TRBJ2-7 TRBD1 TRBV11-1 NA CASSLEGQGDFSYEQYF TGTGCCAGCAGCTTAGAAGGACAGGGGGACTTCTCCTACGAGCAGTACTTC
TRBJ2-2 NA TRBV15 NA CATSRERRTGELFF TGTGCCACCAGCAGAGAAAGGCGGACCGGGGAGCTGTTTTTT
TRBJ1-1 TRBD1 TRBV28 NA CASSLGMTGGRTEAFF TGTGCCAGCAGCCTGGGGATGACAGGGGGCCGGACTGAAGCTTTCTTT
TRBJ2-7 NA TRBV11-2 many CASSYPPTSSYEQYF TGTGCCAGCAGCTACCCACCAACCTCTTCCTACGAGCAGTACTTC
TRBJ2-7 NA TRBV6-1 once CASKKGRDYEQYF TGTGCCAGCAAAAAAGGCCGGGACTACGAGCAGTACTTC
TRBJ1-5 NA TRBV10-3 many CAITPGTSQPQHF TGTGCCATCACCCCCGGGACGAGTCAGCCCCAGCATTTT
TRBJ2-2 NA TRBV6-1 many CASSEQVTGELFF TGTGCCAGCAGTGAACAGGTCACCGGGGAGCTGTTTTTT
TRBJ1-5 NA TRBV6-1 many CASVRGRTQHF TGTGCCAGCGTACGGGGGAGGACCCAGCATTTT
TRBJ2-2 NA TRBV30 many CAWSDSAGELFF TGTGCCTGGAGTGATTCCGCCGGGGAGCTGTTTTTT
TRBJ2-7 NA TRBV11-2 many CASSAEGAGIISYEQYF TGTGCCAGCAGCGCGGAAGGGGCCGGCATCATCTCCTACGAGCAGTACTTC
TRBJ2-7 NA TRBV9 many CASSDMGPTYEQYF TGTGCCAGCAGCGACATGGGACCAACCTACGAGCAGTACTTC
TRBJ1-2 TRBD1 TRBV20-1 many CSAEPGQGIRGYTF TGCAGTGCGGAACCGGGACAGGGTATCCGTGGCTACACCTTC
TRBJ2-5 NA TRBV6-1 many CASSEDTRGRPWRETQYF TGTGCCAGCAGTGAAGATACTCGGGGCAGGCCTTGGAGAGAGACCCAGTACTTC
TRBJ2-5 NA TRBV12-3/TRBV12-4 many CASTHRGFQETQYF TGTGCCAGCACCCACCGGGGGTTCCAAGAGACCCAGTACTTC
TRBJ1-2 NA TRBV12-3/TRBV12-4 many CASSFPGSGYTF TGTGCCAGCAGTTTTCCAGGGAGCGGCTACACCTTC
TRBJ1-1 NA TRBV12-3/TRBV12-4 many CASSFGGPLGSTEAFF TGTGCCAGCAGTTTCGGGGGACCTCTGGGGTCCACTGAAGCTTTCTTT
TRBJ2-7 TRBD1 TRBV28 many CASSLRGQGLGEQYF TGTGCCAGCAGTTTAAGGGGGCAGGGCTTGGGCGAGCAGTACTTC